Listed below are T cell receptor beta chains from one sample, sequenced in a study of beta chain features in type 1 diabetes. Sequenced by immunoSEQ multiplex PCR; TCRdb stores in-frame clones only, minus some. The sample carries 350,000 to 450,000 clones, approximately 15% recorded once. Sequencing was performed on naive CD4+ T cells from blood. The source is a man aged 30 to 39 in good health. CDR3s include the opening cysteine and the closing phenylalanine or tryptophan. The order of the fields is V gene, D gene, clone size, J gene, CDR3 DNA, CDR3 protein. The D gene is left open where the match is weak. Clone size is given for some rows only: seen once, a few or many times, or a class if the clone is expanded.

>TRBV5-1|TRBD1|NA|TRBJ2-3
TGCGCCAGCGAACCGGGACAGGGGGTAAATACGCAGTATTTT
CASEPGQGVNTQYF
>TRBV7-6|NA|NA|TRBJ2-3
TGTGCCAGCAGCCCCACCGGGACTTCTCGTACGCAGTATTTT
CASSPTGTSRTQYF
>TRBV20-1|NA|few|TRBJ2-7
TGCAGTGCTAGAGATAAAAACACACGGTGGTTC
CSARDKNTRWF
>TRBV9|NA|few|TRBJ1-3
TGTGCCAGCAGCGCCGCGGGGAGGCTGGGAGGAAACACCATATATTTT
CASSAAGRLGGNTIYF
>TRBV18|TRBD1|few|TRBJ2-3
TGTGCCAGCTCTACGACAGGGGGCACAGATACGCAGTATTTT
CASSTTGGTDTQYF
>TRBV30|NA|few|TRBJ1-1
TGTGCCTGGACCGGCAGGGGATGGGGCACTGAAGCTTTCTTT
CAWTGRGWGTEAFF
>TRBV9|TRBD1|NA|TRBJ1-2
TGTGCCAGCAGCGGACAGGGGGATGGCTACACCTTC
CASSGQGDGYTF
>TRBV4-2|TRBD1|few|TRBJ1-2
TGTGCCAGCAGCCAAGATCCGGGACAGGTGTATGGCTACACCTTC
CASSQDPGQVYGYTF
>TRBV5-1|NA|once|TRBJ2-2
TGCGCCAGCAGCTTGAGCAGTATCTTCACCGGGGAGCTGTTTTTT
CASSLSSIFTGELFF
>TRBV19|NA|few|TRBJ2-5
TGTGCCAGTAGTATTTCAGGGTTTAAGGAGACCCAGTACTTC
CASSISGFKETQYF
>TRBV4-1|NA|few|TRBJ2-3
TGCGCCAGCAGCAAGCGACCTGACGCGTTGGGCACAGATACGCAGTATTTT
CASSKRPDALGTDTQYF
>TRBV14|NA|few|TRBJ2-1
TGTGCCAGCAGCCAAGCTTGGGTAGGCGATGAGCAGTTCTTC
CASSQAWVGDEQFF
>TRBV5-6|NA|few|TRBJ2-5
TGTGCCAGCAGCTTCCGGGGTAAAGCCCAGTACTTC
CASSFRGKAQYF
>TRBV5-4|TRBD2|few|TRBJ2-1
TGTGCCAGCAGCTTGGCCCAGCGGGAGATTTTTAATGAGCAGTTCTTC
CASSLAQREIFNEQFF
>TRBV9|NA|NA|TRBJ2-5
TGTGCCAGCGGAGCAACGGGACTTGACCAAGAGACCCAGTACTTC
CASGATGLDQETQYF